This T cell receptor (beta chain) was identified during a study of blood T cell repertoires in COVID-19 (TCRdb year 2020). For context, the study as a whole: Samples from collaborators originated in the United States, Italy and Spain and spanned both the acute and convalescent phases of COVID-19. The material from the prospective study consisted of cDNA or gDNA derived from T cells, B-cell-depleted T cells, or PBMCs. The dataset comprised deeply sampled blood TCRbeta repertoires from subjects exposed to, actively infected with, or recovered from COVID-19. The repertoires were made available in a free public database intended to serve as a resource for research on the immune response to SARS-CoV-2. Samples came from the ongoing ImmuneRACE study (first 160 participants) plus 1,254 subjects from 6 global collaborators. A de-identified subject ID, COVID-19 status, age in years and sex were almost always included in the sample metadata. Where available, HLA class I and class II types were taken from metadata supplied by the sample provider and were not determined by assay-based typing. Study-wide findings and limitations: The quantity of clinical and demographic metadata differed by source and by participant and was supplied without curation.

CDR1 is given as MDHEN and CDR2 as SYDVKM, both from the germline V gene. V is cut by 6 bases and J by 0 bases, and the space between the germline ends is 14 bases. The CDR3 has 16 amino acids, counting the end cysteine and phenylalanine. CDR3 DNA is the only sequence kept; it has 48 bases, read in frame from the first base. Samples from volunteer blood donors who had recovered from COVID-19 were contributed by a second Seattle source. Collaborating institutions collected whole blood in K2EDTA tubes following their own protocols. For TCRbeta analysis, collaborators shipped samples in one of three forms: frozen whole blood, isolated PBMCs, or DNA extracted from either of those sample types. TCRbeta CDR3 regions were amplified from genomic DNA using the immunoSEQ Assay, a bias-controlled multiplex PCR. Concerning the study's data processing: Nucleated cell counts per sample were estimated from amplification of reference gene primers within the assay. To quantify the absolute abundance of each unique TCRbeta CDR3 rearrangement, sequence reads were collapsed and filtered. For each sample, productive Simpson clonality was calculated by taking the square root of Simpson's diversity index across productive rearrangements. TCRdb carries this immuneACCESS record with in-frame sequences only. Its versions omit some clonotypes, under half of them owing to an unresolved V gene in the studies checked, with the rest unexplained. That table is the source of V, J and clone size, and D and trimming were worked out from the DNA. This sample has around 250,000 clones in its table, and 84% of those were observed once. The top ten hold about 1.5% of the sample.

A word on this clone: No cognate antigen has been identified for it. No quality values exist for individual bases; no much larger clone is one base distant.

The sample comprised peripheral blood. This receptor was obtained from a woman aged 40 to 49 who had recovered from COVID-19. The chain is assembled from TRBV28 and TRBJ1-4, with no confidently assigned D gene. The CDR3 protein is CASRLGGSATNEKLFF. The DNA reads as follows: TGTGCCAGCAGACTCGGAGGGAGTGCAACTAATGAAAAACTGTTTTTT.